This T cell receptor beta chain derives from a study of shared clonotypes between healthy human individuals. CDR1 is SNHLY and CDR2 is FYNNEI in the germline V gene. The CDR3 runs 13 residues. Losses at the gene ends were 7 bases for V and 7 bases for J; bases not matched to a gene: 7. Using immunoSEQ multiplex PCR, the repertoire was profiled, and TCRdb retains in-frame clones only, with some absent. The table lists 2 million to 2.5 million clones, approximately 94% of them singletons. This clonotype was sampled from a man between 18 and 29 years old in good health. Sequencing used naive CD4+ T cells sorted from blood. Stated subset: CD45RA+ positively selected. This chain connects TRBV2 to TRBJ2-7, with 10 bases matching TRBD2. The CDR3 sequence is CASKGLAFGEQYF. The CDR3 DNA is TGTGCCAGCAAGGGACTAGCGTTCGGAGAGCAGTACTTC.